This T cell receptor (beta chain) comes out of a study of neoadjuvant anti-PD-1 for oral cavity cancer. Time point: after neoadjuvant nivolumab, at surgical resection. Sequenced by immunoSEQ multiplex PCR; TCRdb stores in-frame clones only, minus some. The sample gives some 40,000 clones, 35% to 40% of which show up once; approximately 15% is in the top ten. A few counts support this clone. This clonotype was obtained from a person between 40 and 79 years old with oral cavity squamous cell carcinoma. This sample comprised tumor tissue, obtained after nivolumab (anti-PD-1) treatment.

The CDR3 is CASSVGQMNTEAFF. In DNA form, the CDR3 reads TGTGCCAGCAGCGTCGGACAGATGAACACTGAAGCTTTCTTT. The V call is TRBV9, the J call TRBJ1-1, with a possible D match to TRBD1 (6 bases). Per germline, CDR1 SGDLS and CDR2 YYNGEE. V was clipped by 2 bases and J by 0 bases, with 8 bases between them. This CDR3 spans 14 amino acids.